Given below is one TCR beta chain in context. Its target is not known. This specimen comes from a study of blood T cells in healthy people across ages. The V and J ends lost 1 base and 7 bases respectively, with 10 bases between them. CDR3 size: 13 residues. The V gene's germline CDR1 is SNHLY and CDR2 FYNNEI. It was with a sample-barcoded 5' primer and a J-beta primer mix that a second PCR of about 7 to 12 cycles was run. MiXCR, run by TCRdb on the 5' RACE reads, gives a single entry per CDR3 protein. In the table there are 350,000 to 450,000 distinct CDR3 sequences, approximately 51% of which are singletons. Overall study results and limits: More naive CD4+ cells and higher diversity marked long-lived donors relative to aged donors. Strong correlation was found linking TCR beta diversity to naive T cell percentage.

Each donor supplied roughly 10 milliliters of peripheral blood. Extraction yielded at least 6 micrograms of total RNA per sample. The sample consisted of blood. The J gene is TRBJ1-2, the V gene TRBV2; D unresolved. This clonotype originated in a man aged 60 to 69 in good health. Written as DNA, the CDR3 is TGTGCCAGCAGTGAAGGGGGAGGGTCTGGCTACACCTTC. It codes for CASSEGGGSGYTF. Full variable domain (outside the CDR3, taken from reference TRBV2 and TRBJ1-2): EPEVTQTPSHQVTQMGQEVILRCVPISNHLYFYWYRQILGQKVEFLVSFYNNEISEKSEIFDDQFSVERPDGSNFTLKIRSTKLEDSAMYFCASSEGGGSGYTFGSGTRLTVV.